This T cell receptor (beta chain) was identified during a study of T cell responses to AZD1222 COVID-19 vaccine. Study-wide results and caveats: The donors showed a predominance of white British ancestry and of females, with possible underestimation of clonal diversity. Nearly half of the spike-specific TCRs reportedly recognize variant regions that carry no mutations. Spike-specific TCR breadth and depth went up after people got two AZD1222 doses.

On this clone: Its matching antigen is unknown.

Deletions cut 0 bases from V and 3 bases from J, with 9 bases between. Germline CDR1 reads LGHNA; CDR2 reads YSLEER. The CDR3 length is 15 residues. Generated by immunoSEQ multiplex PCR, the TCRdb table keeps only in-frame clones and is missing some. Of 120,000 or so clones listed, 90% were seen once; the top ten hold 4.4%. This clonotype originated in an adult in good health. The chain links TRBV4-3 to TRBJ2-1, with D unclear. The sample in question was peripheral blood, obtained on day 0 of MenACWY control vaccination. This CDR3 reads CASSQDLADYNEQFF. CDR3 coding DNA: TGCGCCAGCAGCCAAGATTTGGCAGACTACAATGAGCAGTTCTTC.